A selection of T cell receptor beta chains follows, all from one sample in a study of blood T cell repertoires in COVID-19. Method: immunoSEQ multiplex PCR; TCRdb's copy keeps in-frame clones and lacks some. The table includes more than 85,000 clones, 82% detected once. The sequenced sample was peripheral blood. The receptors were sampled from an elderly man with acute or convalescent COVID-19. CDR3s include the opening cysteine and the closing phenylalanine or tryptophan.

V: TRBV18
J: TRBJ1-4
CDR3: CASSPPHLEKLFF

V: TRBV30
J: TRBJ1-6
CDR3: CAWSVPGGWDSPLHF

V: TRBV6-5
J: TRBJ2-1
CDR3: CASRLITGEQFF

V: TRBV30
J: TRBJ1-3
CDR3: CAWSFLSGNTIYF

V: TRBV28
J: TRBJ2-7
CDR3: CASTRRRNLEQYF

V: TRBV19
J: TRBJ2-2
CDR3: CASFGQTGELFF

V: TRBV30
J: TRBJ2-7
CDR3: CAWRAGLEQYF

V: TRBV6-2/TRBV6-3
J: TRBJ1-5
CDR3: CASSYPQFSNQPQHF

V: TRBV6-2/TRBV6-3
J: TRBJ2-4
CDR3: CASSYELAGGVGPIAKNIQYF

V: TRBV5-4
J: TRBJ2-2
CDR3: CASSFGLAGSTGELFF

V: TRBV5-6
J: TRBJ2-5
CDR3: CASSDLVGSQETQYF

V: TRBV28
J: TRBJ2-3
CDR3: CASSLSGGISTDTQYF

V: TRBV5-1
J: TRBJ2-5
CDR3: CASRPGLAGGETQYF

V: TRBV29-1
J: TRBJ1-2
CDR3: CSVDGYGYTF

V: TRBV5-1
J: TRBJ2-6
CDR3: CASSFGGVSGANVLTF

V: TRBV3-1/TRBV3-2
J: TRBJ2-5
CDR3: CASRRTGGVLETQYF

V: TRBV30
J: TRBJ2-5
CDR3: CAWRGAGGIETQYF

V: TRBV6-5
J: TRBJ2-1
CDR3: CATNPTGAYNEQFF

V: TRBV18
J: TRBJ2-7
CDR3: CASSPRTSGSYEQYF

V: TRBV5-4
J: TRBJ2-6
CDR3: CASSLGGPGANVLTF

V: TRBV5-1
J: TRBJ2-6
CDR3: CASSFTGSGANVLTF

V: TRBV9
J: TRBJ2-3
CDR3: CASSVGSGALDTQYF

V: TRBV2
J: TRBJ2-3
CDR3: CASSGDSPTDTQYF

V: TRBV11-2
J: TRBJ2-7
CDR3: CASSSYGTSPEQYF

V: TRBV9
J: TRBJ2-7
CDR3: CASSVATGSLGGVRQYF

V: TRBV5-4
J: TRBJ2-7
CDR3: CASSLTGPLINEQYF

V: TRBV6-2/TRBV6-3
J: TRBJ2-1
CDR3: CASSYSGLAFKQFF

V: TRBV2
J: TRBJ2-7
CDR3: CASLRDGNSYEQYF

V: TRBV19
J: TRBJ2-7
CDR3: CASSIGSLAGDSYEQYF

V: TRBV7-8
J: TRBJ2-3
CDR3: CASSLRREAGDTQYF

V: TRBV12-3/TRBV12-4
J: TRBJ1-5
CDR3: CASSSQGNQPQHF

V: TRBV30
J: TRBJ1-1
CDR3: CAWRGQPNTEAFF

V: TRBV4-3
J: TRBJ2-1
CDR3: CASSQDTMSSYNEQFF

V: TRBV7-9
J: TRBJ1-4
CDR3: CASSYGGAVGDEKLFF